This record covers a single T cell receptor beta chain. The CDR3 loop spans 14 amino acids. V dropped 1 base and J dropped 5 bases, with 13 bases sitting between them. Germline-derived CDR1 and CDR2 are DFQATT and SNEGSKA (reference sequence). The data derive from a study of tumor-infiltrating lymphocytes in primary liver carcinoma. Synthesis of TCR beta cDNA was carried out from approximately 0.55 ug total RNA with a constant-region primer. Construction of TCR beta libraries relied on three successive nested multiplex PCR rounds employing slightly modified ARM-PCR. Researchers ran the first two PCR rounds for roughly 11 cycles each with TRBV1-TRBV30 forward primers and a C-beta reverse primer. TCRdb redid the calling of the multiplex PCR reads with MiXCR, one entry per CDR3 protein. Found here are about 130,000 distinct CDR3 sequences, around 60% of them singletons; the top ten hold roughly 7.9%.

The 20-30 mg bulk tissue piece was not sorted before simultaneous RNA and DNA extraction. The source material was liver tumor tissue from sampling region 3. The subset is: tumor region T3, left-lateral pole. This sequence joins TRBV20-1 and TRBJ2-3, with D perhaps TRBD2 (5 bases). This receptor was obtained from a woman in her sixties with primary liver carcinoma and hepatitis B virus infection. CDR3 DNA sequence: TGCAGTGCTAGAGCCCTCCTAGGAGGAGATACGCAGTATTTT. This sequence encodes CSARALLGGDTQYF.